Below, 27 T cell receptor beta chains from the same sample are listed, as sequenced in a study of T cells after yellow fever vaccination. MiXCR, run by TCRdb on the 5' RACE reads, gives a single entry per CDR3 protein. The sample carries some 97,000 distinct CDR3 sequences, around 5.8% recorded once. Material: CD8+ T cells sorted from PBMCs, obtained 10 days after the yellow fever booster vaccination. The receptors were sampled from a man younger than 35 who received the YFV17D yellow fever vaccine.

The CDR3: CASSPPGQGYEQFF. For the CDR3, the DNA is TGTGCCAGCTCACCCCCGGGACAGGGGTATGAGCAGTTCTTC. The chain employs TRBV18 and TRBJ2-1, with 10 nucleotides matching TRBD1. V was pared by 3 bases and J by 8 bases, with 4 bases of the junction left unmatched. The germline V gene has CDR1 KGHSH and CDR2 LQKENI. The CDR3 runs to 14 residues.

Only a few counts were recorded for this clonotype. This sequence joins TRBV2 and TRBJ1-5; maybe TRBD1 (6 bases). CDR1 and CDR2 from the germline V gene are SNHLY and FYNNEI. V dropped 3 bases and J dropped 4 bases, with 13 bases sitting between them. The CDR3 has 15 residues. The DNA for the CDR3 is TGTGCCAGCAGTGATGGGGAAAGGGGGAATCAGCCCCAGCATTTT. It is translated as CASSDGERGNQPQHF.

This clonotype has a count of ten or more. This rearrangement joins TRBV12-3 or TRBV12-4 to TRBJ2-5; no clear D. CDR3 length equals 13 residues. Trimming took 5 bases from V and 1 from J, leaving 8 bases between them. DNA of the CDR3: TGTGCCAGCAGTCAGACTGGCCAAGAGACCCAGTACTTC. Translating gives CASSQTGQETQYF.

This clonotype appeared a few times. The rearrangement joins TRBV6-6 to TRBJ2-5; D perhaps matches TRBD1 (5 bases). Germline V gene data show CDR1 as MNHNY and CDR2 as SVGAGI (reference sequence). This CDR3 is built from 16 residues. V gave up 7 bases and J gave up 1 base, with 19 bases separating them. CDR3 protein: CASTKGRAESQETQYF. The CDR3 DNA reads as TGTGCCAGCACCAAGGGCAGGGCCGAGTCCCAAGAGACCCAGTACTTC.

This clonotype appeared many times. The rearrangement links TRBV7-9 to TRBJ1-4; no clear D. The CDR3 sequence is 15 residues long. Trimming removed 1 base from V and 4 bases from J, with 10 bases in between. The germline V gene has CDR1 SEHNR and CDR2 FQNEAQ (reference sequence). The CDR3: CASSLGFGLNEKLFF. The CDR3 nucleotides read TGTGCCAGCAGCTTAGGATTCGGGCTTAATGAAAAACTGTTTTTT.

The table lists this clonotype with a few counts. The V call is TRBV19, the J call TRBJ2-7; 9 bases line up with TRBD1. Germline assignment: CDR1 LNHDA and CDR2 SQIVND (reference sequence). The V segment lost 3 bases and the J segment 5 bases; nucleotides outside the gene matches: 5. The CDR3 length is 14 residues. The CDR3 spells CASSIGQGLDEQYF. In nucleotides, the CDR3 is TGTGCCAGTAGTATCGGACAGGGGCTCGACGAGCAGTACTTC.

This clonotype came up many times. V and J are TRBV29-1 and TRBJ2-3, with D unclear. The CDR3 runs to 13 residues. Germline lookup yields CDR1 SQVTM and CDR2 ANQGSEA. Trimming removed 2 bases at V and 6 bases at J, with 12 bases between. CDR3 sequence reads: CSVEPPLVDTQYF. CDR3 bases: TGCAGCGTTGAACCCCCCCTGGTGGATACGCAGTATTTT.

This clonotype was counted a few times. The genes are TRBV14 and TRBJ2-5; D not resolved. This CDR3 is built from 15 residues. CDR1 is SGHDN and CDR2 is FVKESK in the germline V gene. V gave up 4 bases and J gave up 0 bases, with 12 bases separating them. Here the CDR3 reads CASSLYGPYQETQYF. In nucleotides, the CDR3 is TGTGCCAGCAGCCTCTATGGACCCTACCAAGAGACCCAGTACTTC.

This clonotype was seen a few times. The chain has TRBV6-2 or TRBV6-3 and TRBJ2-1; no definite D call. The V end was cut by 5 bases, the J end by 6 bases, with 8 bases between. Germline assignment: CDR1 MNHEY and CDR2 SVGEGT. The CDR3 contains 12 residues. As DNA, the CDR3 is TGTGCCAGCAGTCGACTTGTCAATGAGCAGTTCTTC. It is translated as CASSRLVNEQFF.

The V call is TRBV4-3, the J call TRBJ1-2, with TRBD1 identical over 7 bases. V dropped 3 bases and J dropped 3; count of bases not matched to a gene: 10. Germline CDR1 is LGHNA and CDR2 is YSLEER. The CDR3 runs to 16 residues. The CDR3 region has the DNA TGCGCCAGCAGCCAGGGACAGCCCCACGCCGACTATGGCTACACCTTC. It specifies CASSQGQPHADYGYTF.

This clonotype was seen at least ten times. The CDR3 protein is CASSQARITGVRFF. The CDR3 nucleotides read TGCGCCAGCAGCCAAGCCAGGATAACAGGGGTGCGGTTCTTC. The V and J genes are TRBV4-1 and TRBJ2-1; 7 bases line up with TRBD1. The CDR3 totals 14 residues. J was trimmed by 15 bases and V by 1 base; bases with no gene match: 12. Germline V gene lookup returns CDR1 MGHRA and CDR2 YSYEKL.

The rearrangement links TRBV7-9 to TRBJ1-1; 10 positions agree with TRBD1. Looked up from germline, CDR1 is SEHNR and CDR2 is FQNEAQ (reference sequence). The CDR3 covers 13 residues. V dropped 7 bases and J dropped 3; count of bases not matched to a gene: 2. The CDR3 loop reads CASTGTGDTEAFF. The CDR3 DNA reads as TGTGCCAGCACCGGGACAGGGGACACTGAAGCTTTCTTT.

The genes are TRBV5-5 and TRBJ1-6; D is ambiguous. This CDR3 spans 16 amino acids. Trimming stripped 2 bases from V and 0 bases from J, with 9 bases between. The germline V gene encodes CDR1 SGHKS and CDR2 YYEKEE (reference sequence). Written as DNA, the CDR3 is TGTGCCAGCAGCTTACGGGCAGACTCCTATAATTCACCCCTCCACTTT. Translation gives CASSLRADSYNSPLHF.

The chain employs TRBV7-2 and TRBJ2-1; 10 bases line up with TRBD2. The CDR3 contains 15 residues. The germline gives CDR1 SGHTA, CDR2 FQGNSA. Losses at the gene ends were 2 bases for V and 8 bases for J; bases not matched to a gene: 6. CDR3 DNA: TGTGCCAGCAGCTTAAGTAGCGGGGGGCTGTATGAGCAGTTCTTC. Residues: CASSLSSGGLYEQFF.

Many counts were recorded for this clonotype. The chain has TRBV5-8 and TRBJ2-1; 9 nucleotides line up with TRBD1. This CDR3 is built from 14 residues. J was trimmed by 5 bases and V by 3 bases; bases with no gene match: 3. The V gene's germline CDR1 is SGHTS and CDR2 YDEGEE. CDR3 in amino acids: CASSSGTGHNEQFF. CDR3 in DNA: TGTGCCAGCAGCTCCGGGACAGGGCACAATGAGCAGTTCTTC.

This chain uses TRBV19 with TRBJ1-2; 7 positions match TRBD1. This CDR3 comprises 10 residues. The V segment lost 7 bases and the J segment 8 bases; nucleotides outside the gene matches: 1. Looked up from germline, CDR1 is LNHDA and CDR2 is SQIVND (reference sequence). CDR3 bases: TGTGCCAGTAAGGGGGCAGGCTACACCTTC. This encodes CASKGAGYTF.

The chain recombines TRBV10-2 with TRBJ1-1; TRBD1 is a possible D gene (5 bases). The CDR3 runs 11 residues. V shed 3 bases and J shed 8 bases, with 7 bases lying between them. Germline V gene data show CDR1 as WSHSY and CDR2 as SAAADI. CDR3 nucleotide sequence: TGCGCCAGCAGTGAAGGGGAGGAAGCTTTCTTT. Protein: CASSEGEEAFF.

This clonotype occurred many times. The CDR3 nucleotides read TGTGCCAGCAGCTTAGAGGATGAGCAGTTCTTC. It yields the protein CASSLEDEQFF. This rearrangement joins TRBV7-8 to TRBJ2-1; D is undetermined. This CDR3 comprises 11 residues. V was trimmed by 1 base and J by 8 bases, leaving 3 bases between them. In germline, CDR1 is SGHVS, CDR2 FQNEAQ. Based on the CDR3 plus reference TRBV7-8 and TRBJ2-1, the full variable domain is GAGVSQSPRYKVAKRGQDVALRCDPISGHVSLFWYQQALGQGPEFLTYFQNEAQLDKSGLPSDRFFAERPEGSVSTLKIQRTQQEDSAVYLCASSLEDEQFFGPGTRLTVL.

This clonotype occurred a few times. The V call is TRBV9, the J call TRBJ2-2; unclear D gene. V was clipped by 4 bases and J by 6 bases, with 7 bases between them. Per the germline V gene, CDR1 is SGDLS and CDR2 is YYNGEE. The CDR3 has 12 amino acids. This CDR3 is CASSTSPGELFF. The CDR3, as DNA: TGTGCCAGCAGCACTTCCCCCGGGGAGCTGTTTTTT.

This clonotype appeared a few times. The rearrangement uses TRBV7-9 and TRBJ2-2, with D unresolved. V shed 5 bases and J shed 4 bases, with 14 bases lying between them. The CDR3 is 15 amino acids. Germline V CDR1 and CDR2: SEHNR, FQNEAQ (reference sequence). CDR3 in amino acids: CASSPSHFGTGELFF. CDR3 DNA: TGTGCCAGCAGCCCCTCTCATTTTGGCACCGGGGAGCTGTTTTTT.

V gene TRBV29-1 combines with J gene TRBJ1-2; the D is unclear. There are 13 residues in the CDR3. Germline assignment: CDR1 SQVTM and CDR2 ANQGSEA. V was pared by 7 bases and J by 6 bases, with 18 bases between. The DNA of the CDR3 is TGCAGCGCTAAGCCGGAAGGGAGGCATGGCTACACCTTC. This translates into CSAKPEGRHGYTF. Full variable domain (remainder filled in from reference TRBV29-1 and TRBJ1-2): SAVISQKPSRDICQRGTSLTIQCQVDSQVTMMFWYRQQPGQSLTLIATANQGSEATYESGFVIDKFPISRPNLTFSTLTVSNMSPEDSSIYLCSAKPEGRHGYTFGSGTRLTVV.

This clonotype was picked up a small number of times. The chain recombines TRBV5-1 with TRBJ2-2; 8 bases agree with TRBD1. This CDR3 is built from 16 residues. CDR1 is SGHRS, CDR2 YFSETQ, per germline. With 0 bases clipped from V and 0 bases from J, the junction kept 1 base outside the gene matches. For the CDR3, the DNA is TGCGCCAGCAGCTTGGCAGGGGGCGCGAACACCGGGGAGCTGTTTTTT. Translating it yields CASSLAGGANTGELFF.

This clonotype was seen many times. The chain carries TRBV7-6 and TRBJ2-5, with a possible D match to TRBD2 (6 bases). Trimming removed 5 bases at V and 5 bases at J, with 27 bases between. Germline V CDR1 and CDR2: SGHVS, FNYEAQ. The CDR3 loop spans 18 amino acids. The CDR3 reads CASSRKRLGFKGRETQYF. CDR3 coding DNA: TGTGCCAGCAGCCGGAAACGACTAGGTTTTAAAGGGCGTGAGACCCAGTACTTC.

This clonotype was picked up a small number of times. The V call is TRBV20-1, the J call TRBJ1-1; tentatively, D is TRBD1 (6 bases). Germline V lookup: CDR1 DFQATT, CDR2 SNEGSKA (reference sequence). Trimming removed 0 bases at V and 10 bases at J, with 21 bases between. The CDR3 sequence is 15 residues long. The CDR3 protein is CSARDGTRGHFSAFF. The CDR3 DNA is TGCAGTGCTAGAGATGGGACCAGGGGTCATTTTTCAGCTTTCTTT.

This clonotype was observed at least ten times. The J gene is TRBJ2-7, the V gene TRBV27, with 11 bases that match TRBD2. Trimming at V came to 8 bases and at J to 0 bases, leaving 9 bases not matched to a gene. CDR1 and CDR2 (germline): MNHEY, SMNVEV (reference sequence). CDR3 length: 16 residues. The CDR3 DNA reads TGTGCCAGCGCATCCGGGCTAGCGGGGGGCTCCTACGAGCAGTACGTC. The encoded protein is CASASGLAGGSYEQYV.

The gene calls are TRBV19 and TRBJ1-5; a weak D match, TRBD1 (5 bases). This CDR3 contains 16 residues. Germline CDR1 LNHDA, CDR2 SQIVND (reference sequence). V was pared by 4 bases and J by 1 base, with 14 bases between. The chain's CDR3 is CASSSPGRGSNQPQHF. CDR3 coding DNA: TGTGCCAGTAGTAGCCCGGGACGGGGGAGCAATCAGCCCCAGCATTTT.

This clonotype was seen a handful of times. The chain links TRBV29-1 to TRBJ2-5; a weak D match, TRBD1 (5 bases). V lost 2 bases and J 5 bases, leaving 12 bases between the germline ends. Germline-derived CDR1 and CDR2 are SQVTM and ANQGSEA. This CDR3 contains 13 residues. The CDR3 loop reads CSVEWGSSETQYF. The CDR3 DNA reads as TGCAGCGTTGAATGGGGCTCGTCCGAGACCCAGTACTTC.